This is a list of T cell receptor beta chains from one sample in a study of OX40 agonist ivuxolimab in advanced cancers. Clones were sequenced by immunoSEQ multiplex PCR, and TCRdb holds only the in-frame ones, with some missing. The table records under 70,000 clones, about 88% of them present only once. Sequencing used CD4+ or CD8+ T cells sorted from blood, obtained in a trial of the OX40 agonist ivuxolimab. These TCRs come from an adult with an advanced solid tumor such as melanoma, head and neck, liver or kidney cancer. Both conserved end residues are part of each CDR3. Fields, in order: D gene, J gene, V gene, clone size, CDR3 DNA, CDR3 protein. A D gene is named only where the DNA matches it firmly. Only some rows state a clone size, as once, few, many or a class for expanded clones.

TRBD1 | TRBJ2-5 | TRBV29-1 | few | TGCAGCGCCCTCCGGTTTACAGGGGGCACAGAGACCCAGTACTTC | CSALRFTGGTETQYF
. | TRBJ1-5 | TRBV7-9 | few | TGTGCCAGCAGTTTACAGGAGGTGGATCAGCCCCAGCATTTT | CASSLQEVDQPQHF
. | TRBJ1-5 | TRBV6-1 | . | TGTGCCAGCAGTGAAGCGCTAAGGCAGGGATTGCAGCCCCAGCATTTT | CASSEALRQGLQPQHF
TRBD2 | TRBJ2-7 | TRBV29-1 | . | TGCAGCGTTGCGGGGACTAGCGGGAGCTACGAGCAGTACTTC | CSVAGTSGSYEQYF
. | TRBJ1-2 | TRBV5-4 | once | TGTGCCAGCAGCTTGGTGGCAGCCTATGGCTACACCTTC | CASSLVAAYGYTF
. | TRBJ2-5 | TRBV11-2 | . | TGTGCCAGCAGCTTAGGGGGGCGATACTACCAAGAGACCCAGTACTTC | CASSLGGRYYQETQYF
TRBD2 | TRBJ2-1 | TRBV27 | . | TGTGCCAGCAGTTTAATGACTAGCGGGGGGACTGGGCAGTTCTTC | CASSLMTSGGTGQFF
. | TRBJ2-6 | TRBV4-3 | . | TGCGCCAGCAGCCAATGGGACCCCCGTGAAGTTGGGGCCAACGTCCTGACTTTC | CASSQWDPREVGANVLTF
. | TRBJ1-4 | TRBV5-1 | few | TGCGCCAGCAGCTCCGCCGGGATGCGTGAAAAACTGTTTTTT | CASSSAGMREKLFF
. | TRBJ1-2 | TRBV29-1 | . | TGCAGCGTTGACCTCGGGGGTAGGGACTATGGCTACACCTTC | CSVDLGGRDYGYTF
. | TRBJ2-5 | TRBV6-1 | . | TGTGCCAGCAGTGAAGTCAGGGAGGAGACCCAGTACTTC | CASSEVREETQYF
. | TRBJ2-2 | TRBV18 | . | TGTGCCAGCCAAAATATAAACAGAGATTACACCGGGGAGCTGTTTTTT | CASQNINRDYTGELFF
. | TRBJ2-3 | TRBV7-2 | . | TGTGCCAGCAGACCGAACAGGGCTAGCACAGATACGCAGTATTTT | CASRPNRASTDTQYF
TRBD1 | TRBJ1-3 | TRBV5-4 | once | TGTGCCAGCAGCTTGGGACAGGGCGAAGACACCATATATTTT | CASSLGQGEDTIYF
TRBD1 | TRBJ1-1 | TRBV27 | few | TGTGCCAGCAGTCCAGAACCAGGGGGCTTCACTGAAGCTTTCTTT | CASSPEPGGFTEAFF
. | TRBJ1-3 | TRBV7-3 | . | TGTGCCAGCAGCGTTAGGGGCCTCTCTGGAAACACCATATATTTT | CASSVRGLSGNTIYF
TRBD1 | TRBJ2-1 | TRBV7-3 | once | TGTGCCAGCAGCGTACGCCCGGGACAGGGTCGGGATGAGCAGTTCTTC | CASSVRPGQGRDEQFF
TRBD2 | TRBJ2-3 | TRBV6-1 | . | TGTGCCAGCGCGGACGGGAGGGCCGATACGCAGTATTTT | CASADGRADTQYF
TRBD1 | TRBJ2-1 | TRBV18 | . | TGTGCCAGCTCACTTGAGACAGGGTTTTACAATGAGCAGTTCTTC | CASSLETGFYNEQFF
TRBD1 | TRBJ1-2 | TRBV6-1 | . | TGTGCCAGCACCCCAGGGGACAGGGCGGCCTACACCTTC | CASTPGDRAAYTF
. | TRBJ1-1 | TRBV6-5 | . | TGTGCCAGCAGAGGGGTGATGAACACTGAAGCTTTCTTT | CASRGVMNTEAFF
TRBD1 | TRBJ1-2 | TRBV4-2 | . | TGTGCCAGCAGCCAAACCTCGGGACAGGGCCACTATGGCTACACCTTC | CASSQTSGQGHYGYTF
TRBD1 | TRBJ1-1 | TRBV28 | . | TGTGCCAGCAGCCCGCCGGACAGGGGAGGTCGGGCTTTCTTT | CASSPPDRGGRAFF
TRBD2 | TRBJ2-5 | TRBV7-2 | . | TGTGCCAGCAGCCCGAACCAAGGCGGGGGAGAGACCCAGTACTTC | CASSPNQGGGETQYF
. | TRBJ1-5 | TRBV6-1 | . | TGTGCCAGCAGTTTGGGGACACCAAGCAATCAGCCCCAGCATTTT | CASSLGTPSNQPQHF
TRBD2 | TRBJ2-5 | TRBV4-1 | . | TGCGCCAGCACGGCCGGGACTAGCGGCCAAGAGACCCAGTACTTC | CASTAGTSGQETQYF
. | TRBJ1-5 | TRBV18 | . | TGTGCCAGCTCCAGTCCTGACCAGCCCCAGCATTTT | CASSSPDQPQHF
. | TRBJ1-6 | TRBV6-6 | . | TGTGCCAGCAGTCCCGTCTTAAGCTCCTATAATTCACCCCTCCACTTT | CASSPVLSSYNSPLHF
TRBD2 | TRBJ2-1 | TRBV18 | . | TGTGCCAGCTCAAGATTGACTAGCGGTTACAATGAGCAGTTCTTC | CASSRLTSGYNEQFF
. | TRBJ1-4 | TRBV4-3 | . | TGCGCCAGCAGCCAAGATTGGGCAAGGAGTGGTGAAAAACTGTTTTTT | CASSQDWARSGEKLFF
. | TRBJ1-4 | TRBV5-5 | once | TGTGCCAGCAGCTGGAGACCTGTTAATGAAAAACTGTTTTTT | CASSWRPVNEKLFF
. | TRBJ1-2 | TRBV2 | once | TGTGCCAGCAGTTTCACGGAGGGGGATGGCTACACCTTC | CASSFTEGDGYTF
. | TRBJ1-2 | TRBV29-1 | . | TGCAGCGTTGATTCGGGTGGTGGCTACACCTTC | CSVDSGGGYTF
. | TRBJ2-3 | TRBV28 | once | TGTGCCAGCAATACCTTCACAGATACGCAGTATTTT | CASNTFTDTQYF
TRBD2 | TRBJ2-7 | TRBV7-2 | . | TGTGCCAGCAGCTTAATGGGCGGGGGGCGTGACGAGCAGTACTTC | CASSLMGGGRDEQYF
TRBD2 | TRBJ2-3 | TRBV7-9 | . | TGTGCCAGCAGCAGGACTAGCGGGGGTGGAGGCACAGATACGCAGTATTTT | CASSRTSGGGGTDTQYF
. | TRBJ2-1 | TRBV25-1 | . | TGTGCCAGCAGTGAATTGAGGGATGGGGGGTACAATGAGCAGTTCTTC | CASSELRDGGYNEQFF
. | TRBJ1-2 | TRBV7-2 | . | TGTGCCAGCAGCTTAGCCACGGGGGACGGCTACACCTTC | CASSLATGDGYTF
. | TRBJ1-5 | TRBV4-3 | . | TGCGCCAGCAGCCAAGATCACAGGGTCGGGCAGCCCCAGCATTTT | CASSQDHRVGQPQHF
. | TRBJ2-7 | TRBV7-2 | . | TGTGCCAGCAGCTTAGGTATGGCCCCCTACGAGCAGTACTTC | CASSLGMAPYEQYF